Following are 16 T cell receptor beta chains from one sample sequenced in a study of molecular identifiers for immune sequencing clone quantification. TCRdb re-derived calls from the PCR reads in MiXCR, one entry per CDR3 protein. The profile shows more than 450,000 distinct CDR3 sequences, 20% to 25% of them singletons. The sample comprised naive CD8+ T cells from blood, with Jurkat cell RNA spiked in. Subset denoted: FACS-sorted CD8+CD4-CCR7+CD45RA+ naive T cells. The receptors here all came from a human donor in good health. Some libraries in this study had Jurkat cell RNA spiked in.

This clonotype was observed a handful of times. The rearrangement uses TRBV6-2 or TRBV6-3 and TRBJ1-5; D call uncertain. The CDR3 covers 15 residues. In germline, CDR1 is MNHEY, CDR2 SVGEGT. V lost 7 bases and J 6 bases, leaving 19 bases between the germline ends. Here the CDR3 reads CASTTSVGYGQPQHF. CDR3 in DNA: TGTGCCAGCACGACGAGCGTGGGTTACGGTCAGCCCCAGCATTTT.

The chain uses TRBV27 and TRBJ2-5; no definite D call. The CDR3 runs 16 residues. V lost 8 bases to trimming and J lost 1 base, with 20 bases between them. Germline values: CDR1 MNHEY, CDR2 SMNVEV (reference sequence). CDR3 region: CASGHPLGSLQETQYF. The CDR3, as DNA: TGTGCCAGCGGCCATCCTTTGGGGTCACTCCAAGAGACCCAGTACTTC.

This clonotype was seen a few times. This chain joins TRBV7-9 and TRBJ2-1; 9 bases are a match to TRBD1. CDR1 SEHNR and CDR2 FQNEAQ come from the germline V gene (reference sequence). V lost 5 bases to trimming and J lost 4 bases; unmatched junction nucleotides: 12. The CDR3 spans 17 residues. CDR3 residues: CASSPSPIGTGYNEQFF. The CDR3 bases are TGTGCCAGCAGCCCCTCCCCGATCGGGACAGGGTACAATGAGCAGTTCTTC.

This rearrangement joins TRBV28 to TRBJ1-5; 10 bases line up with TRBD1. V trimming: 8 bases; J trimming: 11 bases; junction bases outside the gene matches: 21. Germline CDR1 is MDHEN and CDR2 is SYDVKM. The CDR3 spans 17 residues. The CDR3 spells CASGSPGAGTGAPAQHF. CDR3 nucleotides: TGTGCCAGCGGTTCACCCGGAGCCGGGACAGGGGCCCCGGCCCAGCATTTT.

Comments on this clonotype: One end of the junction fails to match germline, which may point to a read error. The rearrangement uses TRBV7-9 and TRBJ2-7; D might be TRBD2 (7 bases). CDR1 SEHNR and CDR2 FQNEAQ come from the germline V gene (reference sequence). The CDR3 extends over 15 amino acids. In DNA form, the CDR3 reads TGTGCCAGCAGCTTAGGGGGCGGGGGCACCTACGAGCGGTACTTC. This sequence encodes CASSLGGGGTYERYF.

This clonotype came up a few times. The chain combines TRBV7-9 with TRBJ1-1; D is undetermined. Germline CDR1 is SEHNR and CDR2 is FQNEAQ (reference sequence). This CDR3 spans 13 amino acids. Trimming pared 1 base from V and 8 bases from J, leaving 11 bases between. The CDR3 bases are TGTGCCAGCAGCTTAGGAGGTAGGCAAGAAGCTTTCTTT. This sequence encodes CASSLGGRQEAFF.

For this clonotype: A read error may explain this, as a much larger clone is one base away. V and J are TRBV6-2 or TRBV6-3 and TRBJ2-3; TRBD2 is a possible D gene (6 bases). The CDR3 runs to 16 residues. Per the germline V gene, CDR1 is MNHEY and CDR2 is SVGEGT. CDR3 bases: TGTACCAGCAGTTACTCGCCTAGCGAGGACACAGATACGCAGTATTTT. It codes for CTSSYSPSEDTDTQYF.

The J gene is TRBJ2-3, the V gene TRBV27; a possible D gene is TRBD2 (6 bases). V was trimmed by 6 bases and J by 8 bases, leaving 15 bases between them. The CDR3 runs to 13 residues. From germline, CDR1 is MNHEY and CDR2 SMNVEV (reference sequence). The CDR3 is CASRFAPGGTQYF. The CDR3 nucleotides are TGTGCCAGCAGATTCGCCCCCGGGGGTACGCAGTATTTT.

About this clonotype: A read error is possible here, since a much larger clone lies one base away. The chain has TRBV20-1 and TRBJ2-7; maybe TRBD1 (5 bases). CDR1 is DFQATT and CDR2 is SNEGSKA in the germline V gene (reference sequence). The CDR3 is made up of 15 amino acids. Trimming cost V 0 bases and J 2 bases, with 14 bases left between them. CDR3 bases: TGCAGTGCTAGAGATCGGGCAGGGTGTACCTACGAGCAGTACTTC. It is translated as CSARDRAGCTYEQYF.

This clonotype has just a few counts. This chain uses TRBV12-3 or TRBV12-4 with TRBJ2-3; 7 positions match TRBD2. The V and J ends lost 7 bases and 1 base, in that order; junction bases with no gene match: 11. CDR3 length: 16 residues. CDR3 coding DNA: TGTGCCAGCACTCCCCTGGGGGGGGTGGGCACAGATACGCAGTATTTT. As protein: CASTPLGGVGTDTQYF.

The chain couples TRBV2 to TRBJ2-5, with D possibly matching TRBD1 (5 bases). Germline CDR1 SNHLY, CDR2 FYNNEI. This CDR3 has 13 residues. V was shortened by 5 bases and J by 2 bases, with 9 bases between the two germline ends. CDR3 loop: CASSNGAQETQYF. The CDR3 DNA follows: TGTGCCAGCAGTAATGGGGCGCAAGAGACCCAGTACTTC. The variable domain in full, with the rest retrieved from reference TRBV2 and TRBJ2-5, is EPEVTQTPSHQVTQMGQEVILRCVPISNHLYFYWYRQILGQKVEFLVSFYNNEISEKSEIFDDQFSVERPDGSNFTLKIRSTKLEDSAMYFCASSNGAQETQYFGPGTRLLVL.

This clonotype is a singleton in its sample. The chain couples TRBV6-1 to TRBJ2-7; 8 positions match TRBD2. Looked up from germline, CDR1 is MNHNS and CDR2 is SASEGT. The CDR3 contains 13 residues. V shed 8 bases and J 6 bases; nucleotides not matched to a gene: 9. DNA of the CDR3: TGTGCCAGCCATGGAGCGGGAGAGGTCGAGCAGTACTTC. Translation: CASHGAGEVEQYF.

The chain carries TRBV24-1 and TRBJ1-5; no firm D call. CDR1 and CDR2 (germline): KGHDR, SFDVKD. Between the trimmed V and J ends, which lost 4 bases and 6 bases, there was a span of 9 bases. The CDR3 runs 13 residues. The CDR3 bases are TGTGCCACCAGTGAAGTCAGTGGTCAGCCCCAGCATTTT. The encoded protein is CATSEVSGQPQHF.

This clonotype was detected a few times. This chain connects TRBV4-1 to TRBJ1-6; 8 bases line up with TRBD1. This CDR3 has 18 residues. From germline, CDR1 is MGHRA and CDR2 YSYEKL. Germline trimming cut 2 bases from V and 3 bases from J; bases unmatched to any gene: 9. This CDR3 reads CASSQTFGTGIYNSPLHF. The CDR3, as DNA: TGCGCCAGCAGCCAAACCTTTGGGACAGGCATCTATAATTCACCCCTCCACTTT.

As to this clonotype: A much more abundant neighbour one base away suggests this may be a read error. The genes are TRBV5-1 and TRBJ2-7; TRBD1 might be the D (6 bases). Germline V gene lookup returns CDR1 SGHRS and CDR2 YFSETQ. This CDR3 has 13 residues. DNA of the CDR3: TGCGCCAGCGGCTTGGTCACAGGGAACGAGCAGTACTTC. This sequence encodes CASGLVTGNEQYF. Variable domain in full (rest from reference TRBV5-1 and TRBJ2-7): KAGVTQTPRYLIKTRGQQVTLSCSPISGHRSVSWYQQTPGQGLQFLFEYFSETQRNKGNFPGRFSGRQFSNSRSEMNVSTLELGDSALYLCASGLVTGNEQYFGPGTRLTVT.

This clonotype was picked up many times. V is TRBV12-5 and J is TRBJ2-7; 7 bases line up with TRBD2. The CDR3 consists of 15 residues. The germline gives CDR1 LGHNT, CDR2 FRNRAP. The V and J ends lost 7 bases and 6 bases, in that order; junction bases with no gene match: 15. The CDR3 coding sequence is TGTGCTAGTGTAATCAGCGGGATTTGGGTGAGCGAGCAGTACTTC. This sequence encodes CASVISGIWVSEQYF.